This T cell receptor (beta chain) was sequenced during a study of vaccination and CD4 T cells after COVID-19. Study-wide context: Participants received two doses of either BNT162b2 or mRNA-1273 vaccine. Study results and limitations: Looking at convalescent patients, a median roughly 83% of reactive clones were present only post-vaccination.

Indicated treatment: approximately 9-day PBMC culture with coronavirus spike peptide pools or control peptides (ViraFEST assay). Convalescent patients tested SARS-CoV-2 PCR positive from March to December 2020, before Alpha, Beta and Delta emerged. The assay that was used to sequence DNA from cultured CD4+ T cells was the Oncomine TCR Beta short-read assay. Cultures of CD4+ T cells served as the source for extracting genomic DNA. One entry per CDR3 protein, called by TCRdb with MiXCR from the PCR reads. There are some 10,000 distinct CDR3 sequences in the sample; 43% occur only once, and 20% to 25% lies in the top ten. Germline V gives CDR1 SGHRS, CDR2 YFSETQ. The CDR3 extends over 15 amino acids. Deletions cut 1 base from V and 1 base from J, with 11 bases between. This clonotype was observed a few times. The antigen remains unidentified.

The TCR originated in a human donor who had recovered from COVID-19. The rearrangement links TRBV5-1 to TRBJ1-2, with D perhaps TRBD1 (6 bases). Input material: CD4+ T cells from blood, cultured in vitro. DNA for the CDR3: TGCGCCAGCAGCTTGTACGGGGGCGATAACTATGGCTACACCTTC. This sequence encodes CASSLYGGDNYGYTF.